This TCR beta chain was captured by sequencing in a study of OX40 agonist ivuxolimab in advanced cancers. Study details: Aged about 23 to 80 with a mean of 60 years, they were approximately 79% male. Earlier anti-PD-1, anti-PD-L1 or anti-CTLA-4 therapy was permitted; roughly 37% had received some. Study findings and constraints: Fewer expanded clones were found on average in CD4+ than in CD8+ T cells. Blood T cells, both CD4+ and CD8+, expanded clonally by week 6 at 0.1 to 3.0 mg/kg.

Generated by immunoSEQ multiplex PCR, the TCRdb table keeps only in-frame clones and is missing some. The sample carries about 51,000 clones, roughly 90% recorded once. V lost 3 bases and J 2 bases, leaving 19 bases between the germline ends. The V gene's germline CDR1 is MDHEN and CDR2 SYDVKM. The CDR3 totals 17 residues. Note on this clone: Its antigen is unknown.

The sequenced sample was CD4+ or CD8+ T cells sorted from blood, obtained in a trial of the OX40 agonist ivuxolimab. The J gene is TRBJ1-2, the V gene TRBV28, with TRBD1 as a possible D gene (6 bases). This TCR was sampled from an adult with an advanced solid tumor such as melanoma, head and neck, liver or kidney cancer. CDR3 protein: CASSFAGGGNLNYGYTF. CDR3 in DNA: TGTGCCAGCAGTTTCGCGGGGGGCGGGAATTTAAACTATGGCTACACCTTC.